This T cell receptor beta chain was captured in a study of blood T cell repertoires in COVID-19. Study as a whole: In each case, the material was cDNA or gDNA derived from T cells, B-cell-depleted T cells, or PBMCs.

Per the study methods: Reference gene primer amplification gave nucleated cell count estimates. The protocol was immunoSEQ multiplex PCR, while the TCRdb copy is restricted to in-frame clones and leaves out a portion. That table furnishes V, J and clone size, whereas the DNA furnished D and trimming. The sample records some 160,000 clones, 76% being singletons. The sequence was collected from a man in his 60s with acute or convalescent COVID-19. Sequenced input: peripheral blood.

CDR3 loop: CASSLFGAAGTQYF. The DNA of the CDR3 is TGTGCCAGCAGCTTATTTGGAGCGGCCGGGACCCAGTACTTC. The chain combines TRBV7-9 with TRBJ2-5; D is possibly TRBD2 (5 bases). V was shortened by 2 bases and J by 7 bases, with 14 bases between the two germline ends. Germline-derived CDR1 and CDR2 are SEHNR and FQNEAQ (reference sequence). The CDR3 is 14 residues long.